This T cell receptor beta chain stems from a study of T-cell memory formation after mild COVID-19. This clonotype came up a few times. TCRdb processed the 5' RACE reads anew with MiXCR; each CDR3 protein has one entry. The table has 580,000 or so distinct CDR3 sequences, around a sixth seen once. Looked up from germline, CDR1 is SGHRS and CDR2 is YFSETQ. V gave up 3 bases and J gave up 5 bases; unmatched junction bases: 3. The CDR3 covers 13 residues. The sequence was obtained from an adult woman who had mild COVID-19 (a few samples of this study predate the infection). Cell type and time point are not known. The specimen was PBMCs or a T cell subset sorted from them (not recorded which). The chain combines TRBV5-1 with TRBJ1-2; 8 bases line up with TRBD1. The DNA of the CDR3 is TGCGCCAGCAGCTCACAGGGGGAATATGGCTACACCTTC. Amino acid sequence: CASSSQGEYGYTF.